Presented here are 4 T cell receptor beta chains from one specimen sequenced in a study of a mutant IDH1 vaccine in newly diagnosed glioma. Data came from immunoSEQ multiplex PCR; TCRdb stores just in-frame clones and leaves some out. The sample holds about 59,000 clones; more than 85% are singletons and the top ten take over 2.5%. Indicated time point: baseline, week 1 (first vaccination visit). Indicated treatment: pre-vaccination baseline after standard-of-care therapy. The material was PBMCs, obtained from a glioma patient treated with radiotherapy, temozolomide or both. Receptors originate from a man in his forties or fifties with glioma.

This clone was counted a single time. The chain recombines TRBV25-1 with TRBJ2-3; D tentatively fits TRBD1 or TRBD2 (5 bases each). The V end lost 3 bases, the J end lost 2 bases, and 12 bases lay between the germline ends. This CDR3 spans 15 amino acids. In germline, CDR1 is MGHDK, CDR2 SYGVNS. CDR3 region: CASSDIQDFTDTQYF. Here the CDR3 DNA reads TGTGCCAGCAGTGATATACAGGACTTCACAGATACGCAGTATTTT.

The chain is built from TRBV6-1 and TRBJ2-7; TRBD2 aligns across 9 bases. Germline CDR1 reads MNHNS; CDR2 reads SASEGT. The CDR3 runs 15 residues. J was trimmed by 4 bases and V by 2 bases; bases with no gene match: 6. CDR3 nucleotide sequence: TGTGCCAGCAGTGAACTAGCGGGAACAGTATACGAGCAGTACTTC. Translation: CASSELAGTVYEQYF.

This chain connects TRBV27 to TRBJ2-7; D remains ambiguous. The CDR3 length is 11 residues. Germline assignment: CDR1 MNHEY and CDR2 SMNVEV (reference sequence). The V end lost 3 bases, the J end lost 3 bases, and 3 bases lay between the germline ends. In DNA form, the CDR3 reads TGTGCCAGCAGTTTTCGCTACGAGCAGTACTTC. Translated: CASSFRYEQYF.

This chain joins TRBV5-6 and TRBJ1-1; D is perhaps TRBD1 (5 bases). Germline CDR1 SGHDT, CDR2 YYEEEE. The CDR3 length is 16 residues. V was cut by 6 bases and J by 0 bases, with 18 bases left in between. This CDR3 is CASTHGAGNMNTEAFF. In nucleotides, the CDR3 is TGTGCCAGCACCCACGGGGCAGGGAATATGAACACTGAAGCTTTCTTT.